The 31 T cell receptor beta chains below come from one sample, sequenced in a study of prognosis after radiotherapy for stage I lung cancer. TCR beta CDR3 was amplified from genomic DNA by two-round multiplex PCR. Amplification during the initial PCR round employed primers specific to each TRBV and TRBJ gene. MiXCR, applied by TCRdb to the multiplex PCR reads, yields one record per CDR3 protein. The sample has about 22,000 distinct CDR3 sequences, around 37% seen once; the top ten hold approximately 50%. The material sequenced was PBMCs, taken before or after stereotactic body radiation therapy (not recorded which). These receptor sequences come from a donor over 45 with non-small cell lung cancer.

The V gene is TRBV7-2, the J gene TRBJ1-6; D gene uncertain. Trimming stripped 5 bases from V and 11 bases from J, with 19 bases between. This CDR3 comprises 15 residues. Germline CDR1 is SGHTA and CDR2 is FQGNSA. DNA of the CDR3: TGTGCCAGCAGCCAATGGACGGCGCGCGGAGCACCCCTCCACTTT. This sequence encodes CASSQWTARGAPLHF.

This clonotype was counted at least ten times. CDR3 loop: CASSLTYGNTIYF. CDR3 sequence (DNA): TGTGCCAGCAGTCTTACGTACGGAAACACCATATATTTT. V is TRBV27 and J is TRBJ1-3; D call uncertain. Trimming took 5 bases from V and 4 from J, leaving 9 bases between them. The CDR3 is 13 amino acids. Germline CDR1 reads MNHEY; CDR2 reads SMNVEV (reference sequence).

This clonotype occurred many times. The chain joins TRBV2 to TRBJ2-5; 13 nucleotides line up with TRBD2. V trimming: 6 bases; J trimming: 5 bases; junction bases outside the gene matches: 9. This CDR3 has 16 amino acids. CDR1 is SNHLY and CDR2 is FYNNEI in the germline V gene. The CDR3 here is CASRAWTSGGRETQYF. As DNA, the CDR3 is TGTGCCAGCAGGGCCTGGACTAGCGGGGGCCGTGAGACCCAGTACTTC.

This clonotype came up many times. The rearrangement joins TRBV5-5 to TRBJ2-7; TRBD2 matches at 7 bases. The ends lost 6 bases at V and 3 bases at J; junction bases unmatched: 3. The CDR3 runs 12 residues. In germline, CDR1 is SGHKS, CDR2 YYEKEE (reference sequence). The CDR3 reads CASIREGYEQYF. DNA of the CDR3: TGTGCCAGCATCAGGGAGGGCTACGAGCAGTACTTC.

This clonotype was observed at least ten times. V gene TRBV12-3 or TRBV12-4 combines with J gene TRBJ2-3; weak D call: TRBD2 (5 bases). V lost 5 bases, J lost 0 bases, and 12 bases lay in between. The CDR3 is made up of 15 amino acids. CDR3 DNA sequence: TGTGCCAGCAGTGTGTTGGGAGTGAGCACAGATACGCAGTATTTT. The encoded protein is CASSVLGVSTDTQYF.

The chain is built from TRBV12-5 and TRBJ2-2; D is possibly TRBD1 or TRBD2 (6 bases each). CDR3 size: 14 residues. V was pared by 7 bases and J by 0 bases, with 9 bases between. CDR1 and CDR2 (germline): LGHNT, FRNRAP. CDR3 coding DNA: TGTGCTAGTGCGGGGGCCGCGAACACCGGGGAGCTGTTTTTT. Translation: CASAGAANTGELFF.

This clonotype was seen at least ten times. The CDR3 here is CASSSNVWVGETLGANVLTF. The CDR3 bases are TGTGCCAGCAGTTCCAACGTGTGGGTAGGAGAGACACTCGGGGCCAACGTCCTGACTTTC. This sequence joins TRBV12-3 or TRBV12-4 and TRBJ2-6; no clear D gene. The CDR3 length is 20 residues. Trimming pared 4 bases from V and 4 bases from J, leaving 26 bases between.

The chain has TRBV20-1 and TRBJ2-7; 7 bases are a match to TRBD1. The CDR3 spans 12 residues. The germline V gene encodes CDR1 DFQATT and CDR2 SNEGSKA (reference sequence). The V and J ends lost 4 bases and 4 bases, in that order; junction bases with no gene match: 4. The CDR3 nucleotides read TGCAGTGCTAATGACAGGGAGTACGAGCAGTACTTC. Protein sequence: CSANDREYEQYF.

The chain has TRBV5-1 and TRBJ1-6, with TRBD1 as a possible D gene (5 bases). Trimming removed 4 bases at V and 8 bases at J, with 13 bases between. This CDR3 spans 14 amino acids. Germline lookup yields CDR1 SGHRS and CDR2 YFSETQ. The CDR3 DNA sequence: TGCGCCAGCAGCCGGGGGGAGGTAGATTCACCCCTCCACTTT. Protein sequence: CASSRGEVDSPLHF.

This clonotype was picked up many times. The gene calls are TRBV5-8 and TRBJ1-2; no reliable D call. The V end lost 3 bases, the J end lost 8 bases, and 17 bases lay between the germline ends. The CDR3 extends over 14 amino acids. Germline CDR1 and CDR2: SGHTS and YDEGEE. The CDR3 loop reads CASSSRTETYGYTF. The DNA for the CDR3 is TGTGCCAGCAGCTCCCGGACTGAGACATACGGCTACACCTTC.

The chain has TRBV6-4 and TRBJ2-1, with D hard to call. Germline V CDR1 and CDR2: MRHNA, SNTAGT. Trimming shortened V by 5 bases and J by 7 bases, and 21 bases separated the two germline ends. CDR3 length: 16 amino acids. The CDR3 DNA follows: TGTGCCAGCAGTTTACTCTGGGGTGCTGTTAGTAATGAGCAGTTCTTC. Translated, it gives CASSLLWGAVSNEQFF.

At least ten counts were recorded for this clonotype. Here the CDR3 DNA reads TGCAGCGTCTACAGGGGTGGGGGGGAGCAGTACTTC. This translates into CSVYRGGGEQYF. The chain is built from TRBV29-1 and TRBJ2-7; tentatively, D is TRBD1 (7 bases). The germline V and J ends were trimmed by 6 bases and 7 bases, with 16 bases remaining between them. CDR3 size: 12 residues. Germline V gene data show CDR1 as SQVTM and CDR2 as ANQGSEA.

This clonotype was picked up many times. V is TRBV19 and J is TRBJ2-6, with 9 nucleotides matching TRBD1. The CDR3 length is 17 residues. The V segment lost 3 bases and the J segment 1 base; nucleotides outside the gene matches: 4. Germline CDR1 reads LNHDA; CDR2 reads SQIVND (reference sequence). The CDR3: CASSMRTGVSGANVLTF. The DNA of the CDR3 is TGTGCCAGTAGTATGCGGACAGGGGTTTCTGGGGCCAACGTCCTGACTTTC.

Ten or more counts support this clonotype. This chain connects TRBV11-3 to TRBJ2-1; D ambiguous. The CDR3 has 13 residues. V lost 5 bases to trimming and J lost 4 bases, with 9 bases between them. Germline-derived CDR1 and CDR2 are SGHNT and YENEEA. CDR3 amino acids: CASSGTQYNEQFF. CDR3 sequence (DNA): TGTGCCAGCAGCGGTACTCAATACAATGAGCAGTTCTTC.

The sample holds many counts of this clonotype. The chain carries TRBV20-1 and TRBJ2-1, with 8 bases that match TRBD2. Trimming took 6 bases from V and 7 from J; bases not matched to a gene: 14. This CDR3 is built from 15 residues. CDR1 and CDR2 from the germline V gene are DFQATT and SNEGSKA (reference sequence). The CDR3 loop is CSANNPGGLMNEQFF. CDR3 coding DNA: TGCAGTGCCAACAATCCGGGAGGGTTAATGAATGAGCAGTTCTTC.

The CDR3 DNA sequence: TGTGCCAGCAGCCAAGATTTGGGGCTGGGACAGGTAGGTCAGCCCCAGCATTTT. Translation: CASSQDLGLGQVGQPQHF. The chain joins TRBV6-1 to TRBJ1-5; 8 nucleotides align to TRBD1. Germline-derived CDR1 and CDR2 are MNHNS and SASEGT. The J segment lost 6 bases and the V segment lost 6 bases, leaving 19 bases of the junction unmatched. The CDR3 totals 18 residues.

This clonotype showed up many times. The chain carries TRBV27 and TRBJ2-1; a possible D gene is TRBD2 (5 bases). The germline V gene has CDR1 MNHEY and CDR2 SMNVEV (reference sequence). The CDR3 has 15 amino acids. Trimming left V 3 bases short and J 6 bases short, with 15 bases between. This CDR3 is CASSLRAVDLNEQFF. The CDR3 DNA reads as TGTGCCAGCAGTTTGCGGGCGGTAGACCTCAATGAGCAGTTCTTC.

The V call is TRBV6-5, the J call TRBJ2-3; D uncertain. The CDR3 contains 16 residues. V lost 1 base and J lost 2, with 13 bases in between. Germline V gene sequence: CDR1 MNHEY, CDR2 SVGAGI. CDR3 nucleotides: TGTGCCAGCAGTTACTTTACGGCCGATAACACAGATACGCAGTATTTT. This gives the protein CASSYFTADNTDTQYF.

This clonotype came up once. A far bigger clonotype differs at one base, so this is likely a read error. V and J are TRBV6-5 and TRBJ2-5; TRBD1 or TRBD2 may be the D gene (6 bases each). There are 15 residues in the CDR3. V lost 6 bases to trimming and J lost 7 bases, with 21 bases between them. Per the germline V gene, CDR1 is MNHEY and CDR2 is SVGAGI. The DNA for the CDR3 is TGTGCCAGCAGCCATCCTAGCGTGGGGGCCAGGACCCAGTACTTC. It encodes CASSHPSVGARTQYF.

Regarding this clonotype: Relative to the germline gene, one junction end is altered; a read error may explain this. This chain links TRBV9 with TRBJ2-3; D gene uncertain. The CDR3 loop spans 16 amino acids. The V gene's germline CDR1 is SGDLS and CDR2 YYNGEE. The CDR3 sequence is CASSETTTTRTDTQYF. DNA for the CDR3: TGTGCCAGCAGCGAGACCACGACAACGCGCACAGATACACAGTATTTT.

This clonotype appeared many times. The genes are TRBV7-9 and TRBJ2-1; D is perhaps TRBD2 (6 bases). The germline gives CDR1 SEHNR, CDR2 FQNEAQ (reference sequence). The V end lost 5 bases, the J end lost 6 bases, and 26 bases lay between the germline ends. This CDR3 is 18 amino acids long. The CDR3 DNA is TGTGCCAGCAGCGAAGGATTCGGCATTCGGGGAGGCCTCAATGAGCAGTTCTTC. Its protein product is CASSEGFGIRGGLNEQFF.

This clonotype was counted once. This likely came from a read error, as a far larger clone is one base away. The CDR3: CASSDLGPLHF. The CDR3 DNA is TGTGCCAGCAGCGATCTGGGACCCCTCCACTTT. This sequence joins TRBV14 and TRBJ1-6; D unresolved. Trimming removed 5 bases from V and 12 bases from J, with 8 bases in between. This CDR3 contains 11 residues. Germline CDR1 and CDR2: SGHDN and FVKESK.

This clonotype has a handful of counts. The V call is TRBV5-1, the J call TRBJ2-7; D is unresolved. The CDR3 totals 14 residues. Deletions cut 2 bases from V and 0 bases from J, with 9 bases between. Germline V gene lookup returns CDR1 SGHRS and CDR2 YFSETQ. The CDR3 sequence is CASSFLTVSYEQYF. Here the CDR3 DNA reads TGCGCCAGCAGCTTCCTGACCGTCTCCTACGAGCAGTACTTC.

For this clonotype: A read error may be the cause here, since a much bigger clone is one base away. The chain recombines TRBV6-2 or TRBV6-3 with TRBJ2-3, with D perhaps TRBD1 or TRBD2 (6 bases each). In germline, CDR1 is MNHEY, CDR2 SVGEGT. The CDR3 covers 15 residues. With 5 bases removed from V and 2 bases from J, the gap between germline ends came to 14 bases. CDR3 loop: CASSRKGGYTDTQYF. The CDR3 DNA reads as TGTGCCAGCAGTAGGAAAGGGGGGTACACAGATACGCAGTATTTT.

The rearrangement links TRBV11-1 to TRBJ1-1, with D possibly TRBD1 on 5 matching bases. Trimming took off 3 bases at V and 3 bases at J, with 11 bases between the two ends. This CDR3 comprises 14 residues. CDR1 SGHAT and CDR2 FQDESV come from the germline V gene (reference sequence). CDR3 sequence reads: CASSFRVIDTEAFF. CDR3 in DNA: TGTGCCAGCAGCTTCAGGGTGATTGACACTGAAGCTTTCTTT.

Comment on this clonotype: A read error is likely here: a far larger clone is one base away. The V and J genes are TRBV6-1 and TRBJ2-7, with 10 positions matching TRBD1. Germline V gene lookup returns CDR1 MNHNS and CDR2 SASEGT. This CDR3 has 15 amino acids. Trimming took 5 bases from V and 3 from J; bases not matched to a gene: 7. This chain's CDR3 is CASSYQGQGFYEQYF. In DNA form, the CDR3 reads TGTGCCAGCAGTTACCAGGGACAGGGGTTCTACGAGCAGTACTTC.

The CDR3 protein is CASTIEMGASYNEQFF. The CDR3 DNA reads TGTGCCAGCACCATCGAAATGGGGGCTAGCTACAATGAGCAGTTCTTC. The chain employs TRBV12-3 or TRBV12-4 and TRBJ2-1, with D possibly TRBD1 on 6 matching bases. Trimming removed 7 bases from V and 3 bases from J, with 19 bases in between. CDR3 length equals 16 residues.

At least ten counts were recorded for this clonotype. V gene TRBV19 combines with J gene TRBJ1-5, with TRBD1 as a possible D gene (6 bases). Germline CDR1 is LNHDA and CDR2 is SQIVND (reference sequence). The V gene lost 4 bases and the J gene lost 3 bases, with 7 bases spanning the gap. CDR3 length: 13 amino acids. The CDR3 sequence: CASSRQVNQPQHF. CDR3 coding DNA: TGTGCCAGTAGTAGACAGGTCAATCAGCCCCAGCATTTT.

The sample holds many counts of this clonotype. CDR3 in DNA: TGTGCCAGCAGCTGGACAGGGGCCAGCACAGATACGCAGTATTTT. It encodes CASSWTGASTDTQYF. This chain links TRBV9 with TRBJ2-3; TRBD1 matches at 9 bases. The CDR3 contains 15 residues. The junction had 3 bases not matched to a gene; V was cut back by 4 bases and J by 0 bases. Germline V gene lookup returns CDR1 SGDLS and CDR2 YYNGEE. Supplemented by reference TRBV9 and TRBJ2-3, the full variable domain reads DSGVTQTPKHLITATGQRVTLRCSPRSGDLSVYWYQQSLDQGLQFLIQYYNGEERAKGNILERFSAQQFPDLHSELNLSSLELGDSALYFCASSWTGASTDTQYFGPGTRLTVL.

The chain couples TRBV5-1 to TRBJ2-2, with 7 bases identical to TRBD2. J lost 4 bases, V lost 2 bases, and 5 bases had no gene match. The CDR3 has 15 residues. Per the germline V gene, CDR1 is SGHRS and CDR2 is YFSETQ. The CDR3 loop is CASSFGREGTGELFF. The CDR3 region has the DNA TGCGCCAGCAGCTTTGGCAGGGAGGGCACCGGGGAGCTGTTTTTT.

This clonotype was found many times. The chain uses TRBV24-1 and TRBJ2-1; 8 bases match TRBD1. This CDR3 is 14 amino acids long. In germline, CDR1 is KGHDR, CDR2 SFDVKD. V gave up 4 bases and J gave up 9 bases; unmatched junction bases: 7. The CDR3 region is CATSEQGARIEQFF. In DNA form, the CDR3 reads TGTGCCACCAGTGAGCAGGGGGCAAGGATTGAGCAGTTCTTC.